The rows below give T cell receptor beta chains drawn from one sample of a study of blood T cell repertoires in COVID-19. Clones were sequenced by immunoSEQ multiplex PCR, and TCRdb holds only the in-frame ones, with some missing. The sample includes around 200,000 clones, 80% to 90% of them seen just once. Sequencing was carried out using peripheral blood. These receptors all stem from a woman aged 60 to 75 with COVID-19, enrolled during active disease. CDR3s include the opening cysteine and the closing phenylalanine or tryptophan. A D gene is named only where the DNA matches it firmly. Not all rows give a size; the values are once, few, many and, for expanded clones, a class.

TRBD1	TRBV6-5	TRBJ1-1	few	TGTGCCAGCAGTTACGCCACCGTGGCGGACAGGGGTGAAGCTTTCTTT	CASSYATVADRGEAFF
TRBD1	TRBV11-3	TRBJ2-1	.	TGTGCCAGCAGCTCCATCGGGACAGGACCTGGCAATGAGCAGTTCTTC	CASSSIGTGPGNEQFF
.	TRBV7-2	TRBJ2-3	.	TGTGCCAGCAGCTTAAGCCAGGGCGTGGGAGATACGCAGTATTTT	CASSLSQGVGDTQYF
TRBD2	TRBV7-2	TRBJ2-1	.	TGTGCCAGCAGCTTAGCCACTAGCGAGAATGAGCAGTTCTTC	CASSLATSENEQFF
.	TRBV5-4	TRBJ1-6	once	TGTGCCAGCAGCTCTGAGGGGGGGTGGGGTAATTCACCCCTCCACTTT	CASSSEGGWGNSPLHF
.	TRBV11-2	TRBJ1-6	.	TGTGCCAGCAGCATCAATAATTCACCCCTCCACTTT	CASSINNSPLHF
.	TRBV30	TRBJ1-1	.	TGTGCAACCAGTGGAGCTGAAGCTTTCTTT	CATSGAEAFF
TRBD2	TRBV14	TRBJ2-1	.	TGTGCCAGCAGCCAAGTAGCGGGAGTTCGCAATGAGCAGTTCTTC	CASSQVAGVRNEQFF
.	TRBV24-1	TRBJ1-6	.	TGTGCCACCAGTGATCGCCCCCGGAATTCACCCCTCCACTTT	CATSDRPRNSPLHF
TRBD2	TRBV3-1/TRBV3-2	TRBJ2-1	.	TGTGCCAGCAAGTTAGGGCAGGGAGGACTAGCGGGAGAAGGGAATGAGCAGTTCTTC	CASKLGQGGLAGEGNEQFF
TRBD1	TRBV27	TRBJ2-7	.	TGTGCCAGCAGTTTCGGGACAGGGGGCGCCTACGAGCAGTACTTC	CASSFGTGGAYEQYF
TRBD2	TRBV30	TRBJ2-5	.	TGTGCCTGGAGTCTGGCGGGAGTCGACGAGACCCAGTACTTC	CAWSLAGVDETQYF
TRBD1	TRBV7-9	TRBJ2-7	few	TGTGCCAGCAGCCCTGGGGACAGTTGGAACGAGCAGTACTTC	CASSPGDSWNEQYF
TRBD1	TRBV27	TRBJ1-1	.	TGTGCCAGCAGTTTCAGGGGGCCAGGAATGGAAGCTTTCTTT	CASSFRGPGMEAFF
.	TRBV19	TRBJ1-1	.	TGTGCCAGTAGTGCCGTGGACAATTCGCTTACTGAAGCTTTCTTT	CASSAVDNSLTEAFF
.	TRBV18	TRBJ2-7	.	TGTGCCAGCTCACCACAGTCAGCGGAGCAGTACTTC	CASSPQSAEQYF
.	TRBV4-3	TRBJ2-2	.	TGCGCCAGCAGCCAAGATTCGGCAGGGCCCACCGGGGAGCTGTTTTTT	CASSQDSAGPTGELFF
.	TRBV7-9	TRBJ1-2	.	TGTGCCAGCAGCTATGAGGGGGTAGGCTATGGCTACACCTTC	CASSYEGVGYGYTF
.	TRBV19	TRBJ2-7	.	TGTGCCAGTAGTAACAGGGCAGGGGTCTACGAGCAGTACTTC	CASSNRAGVYEQYF
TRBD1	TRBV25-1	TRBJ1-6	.	TGTGCCAGCAGTGGGAGACAGGGTGGATATAATTCACCCCTCCACTTT	CASSGRQGGYNSPLHF
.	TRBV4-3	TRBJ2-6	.	TGCGCCAGCAGCCTGACAGCTCACTCTGGGGCCAACGTCCTGACTTTC	CASSLTAHSGANVLTF
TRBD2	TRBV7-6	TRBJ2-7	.	TGTGCCAGCAGCTCACCGGGACTAAATCAATACGAGCAGTACTTC	CASSSPGLNQYEQYF
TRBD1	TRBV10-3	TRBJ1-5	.	TGTGCCATCAACAACAGGGGTCTGAATCAGCCCCAGCATTTT	CAINNRGLNQPQHF
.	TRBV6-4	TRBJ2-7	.	TGTGCCAGCAGTGACTTACGGGGGACTTCGTACGAGCAGTACTTC	CASSDLRGTSYEQYF
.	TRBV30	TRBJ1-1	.	TGTGCCTGGAGCCGTCGGCAGGTATCTTTGGCTGAAGCTTTCTTT	CAWSRRQVSLAEAFF
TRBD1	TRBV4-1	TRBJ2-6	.	TGCGCCAGCAGCCATCGGGCAGGGGGCGCATATGGGGCCAACGTCCTGACTTTC	CASSHRAGGAYGANVLTF
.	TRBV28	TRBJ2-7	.	TGTGCCAGCAGTCCGACAGGGAGGAGCTCCTACGAGCAGTACTTC	CASSPTGRSSYEQYF
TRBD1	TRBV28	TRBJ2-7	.	TGTGCCAGCAGTTTGGGACAGGGGGGCAGGTACGAGCAGTACTTC	CASSLGQGGRYEQYF
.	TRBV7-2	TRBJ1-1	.	TGTGCCAGCAGCTATCAAACAGGCCTGAACACTGAAGCTTTCTTT	CASSYQTGLNTEAFF
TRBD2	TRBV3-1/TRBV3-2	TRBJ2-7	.	TGTGCCAGCAGCCAAGGACTAGCGGGAGGGAGATACGAGCAGTACTTC	CASSQGLAGGRYEQYF